This note documents a single T cell receptor (beta chain) sequence. Its specificity is unknown. The J segment lost 3 bases and the V segment lost 6 bases, leaving 5 bases of the junction unmatched. Germline loops: CDR1 MGHRA, CDR2 YSYEKL. The CDR3 loop spans 15 amino acids. At cycle 4 day 1, cycle 7 day 1, and baseline, blood was sampled. This record belongs to a study of OX40 agonist ivuxolimab in advanced cancers. Study results and limitations: Fewer expanded clones were found on average in CD4+ than in CD8+ T cells. It was also the case that some nonresponders had low normalized T-cell clonal expansion.

Here immunoSEQ multiplex PCR was the method, and the copy in TCRdb shows in-frame clones only, minus some. Of about 50,000 clones in the sample, over 75% were seen once. Sequenced here: CD4+ or CD8+ T cells sorted from blood, sampled in a trial of the OX40 agonist ivuxolimab. The genes are TRBV4-1 and TRBJ2-1; TRBD2 aligns across 10 bases. This TCR derives from an adult with an advanced solid tumor such as melanoma, head and neck, liver or kidney cancer. This CDR3 reads CASRPSGGNYNEQFF. DNA for the CDR3: TGCGCCAGCAGGCCTAGCGGGGGAAACTACAATGAGCAGTTCTTC.